Sequencing of this T cell receptor beta chain was carried out in a study of blood T cell repertoires in COVID-19. Study as a whole: There were acute and convalescent COVID-19 samples, and they came from the United States, Italy and Spain.

Sequencing used immunoSEQ multiplex PCR; TCRdb keeps in-frame clones, though not all of them. The sample lists about 130,000 clones, 75% to 90% occurring once. The sequencing sample was made of PBMCs or T cells enriched from blood (not recorded which). This TCR was sampled from a man aged 30-40 years who had recovered from COVID-19.

The CDR3 protein is CASSFMPGSNSPLHF. The CDR3 bases are TGTGCCAGCAGCTTTATGCCGGGGAGTAATTCACCCCTCCACTTT. The chain joins TRBV11-2 to TRBJ1-6, with D unresolved. The CDR3 is made up of 15 amino acids. The germline gives CDR1 SGHAT, CDR2 FQNNGV. V was clipped by 3 bases and J by 6 bases, with 12 bases between them.